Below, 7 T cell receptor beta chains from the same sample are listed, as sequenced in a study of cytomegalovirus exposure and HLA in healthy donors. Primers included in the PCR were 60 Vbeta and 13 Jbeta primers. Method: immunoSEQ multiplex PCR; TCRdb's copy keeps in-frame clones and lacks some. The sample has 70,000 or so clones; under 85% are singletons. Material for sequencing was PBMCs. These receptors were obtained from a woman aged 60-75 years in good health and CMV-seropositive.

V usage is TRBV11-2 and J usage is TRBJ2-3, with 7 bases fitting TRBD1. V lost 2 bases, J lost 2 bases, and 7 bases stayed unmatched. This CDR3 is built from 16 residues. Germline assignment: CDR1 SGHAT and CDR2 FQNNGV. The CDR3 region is CASSLTGQRLTDTQYF. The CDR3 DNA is TGTGCCAGCAGCTTAACGGGACAGAGACTCACAGATACGCAGTATTTT.

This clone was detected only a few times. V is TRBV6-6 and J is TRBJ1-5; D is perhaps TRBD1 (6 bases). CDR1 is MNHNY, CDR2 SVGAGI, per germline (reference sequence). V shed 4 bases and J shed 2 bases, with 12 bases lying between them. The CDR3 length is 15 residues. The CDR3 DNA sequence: TGTGCCAGCAGTTGGCCACAGGGAGGCAATCAGCCCCAGCATTTT. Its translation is CASSWPQGGNQPQHF.

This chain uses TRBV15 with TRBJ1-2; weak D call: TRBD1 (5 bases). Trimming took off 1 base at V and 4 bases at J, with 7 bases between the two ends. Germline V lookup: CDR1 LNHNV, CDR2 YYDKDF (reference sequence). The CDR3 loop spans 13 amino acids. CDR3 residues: CATSRGGTYGYTF. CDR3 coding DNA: TGTGCCACCAGCAGAGGGGGCACCTATGGCTACACCTTC.

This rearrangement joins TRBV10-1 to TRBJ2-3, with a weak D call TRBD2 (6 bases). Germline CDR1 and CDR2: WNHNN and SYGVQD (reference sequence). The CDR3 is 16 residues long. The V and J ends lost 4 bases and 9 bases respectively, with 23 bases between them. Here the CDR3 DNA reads TGCGCCAGCAGTGGGGCCGGGTCCTCGGGACTGTCCACGCAGTATTTT. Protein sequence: CASSGAGSSGLSTQYF.

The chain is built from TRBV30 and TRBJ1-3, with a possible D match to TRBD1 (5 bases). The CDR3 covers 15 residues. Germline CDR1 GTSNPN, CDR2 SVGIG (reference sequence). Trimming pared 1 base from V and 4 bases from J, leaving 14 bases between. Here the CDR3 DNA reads TGTGCCTGGAGTGCAGGGTGGGGAAGGGGAAACACCATATATTTT. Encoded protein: CAWSAGWGRGNTIYF.

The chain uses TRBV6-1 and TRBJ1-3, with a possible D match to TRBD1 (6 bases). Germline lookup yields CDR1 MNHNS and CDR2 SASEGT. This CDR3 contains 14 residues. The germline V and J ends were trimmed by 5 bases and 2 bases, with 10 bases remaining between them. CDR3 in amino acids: CASSQTGTGNTIYF. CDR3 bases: TGTGCCAGCAGTCAGACAGGCACTGGAAACACCATATATTTT.

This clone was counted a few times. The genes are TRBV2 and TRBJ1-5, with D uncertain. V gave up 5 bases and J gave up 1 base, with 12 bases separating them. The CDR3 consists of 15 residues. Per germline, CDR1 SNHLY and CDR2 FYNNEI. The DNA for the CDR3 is TGTGCCAGCAGTCCCACTTTCAGGAGCAATCAGCCCCAGCATTTT. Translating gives CASSPTFRSNQPQHF.